One sample yielded the 32 T cell receptor beta chains listed below, sequenced in a study of blood T cell repertoires in COVID-19. Assay: immunoSEQ multiplex PCR; the TCRdb copy retains only in-frame clones and omits some. The sample lists some 240,000 clones, 84% occurring once. Sequenced material: peripheral blood. The receptors originated from a man over 45 with active or convalescent COVID-19.

The chain is built from TRBV7-2 and TRBJ1-4; 7 nucleotides agree with TRBD1. Germline CDR1 and CDR2: SGHTA and FQGNSA. The trim removed 2 bases at V and 8 bases at J, leaving 14 bases unmatched. The CDR3 runs 17 residues. Here the CDR3 DNA reads TGTGCCAGCAGCTTATTCCCAACGACAGGGACTGGGGAAAAACTGTTTTTT. Translated, it gives CASSLFPTTGTGEKLFF.

This chain joins TRBV7-9 and TRBJ2-2; no clear D. The length of the CDR3 is 12 residues. V was cut by 10 bases and J by 4 bases, with 10 bases left in between. Germline V gene lookup returns CDR1 SEHNR and CDR2 FQNEAQ (reference sequence). Here the CDR3 reads CAIVPITGELFF. In DNA form, the CDR3 reads TGTGCCATAGTGCCTATCACCGGGGAGCTGTTTTTT.

V is TRBV11-2 and J is TRBJ1-1; 9 bases match TRBD1. Germline V lookup: CDR1 SGHAT, CDR2 FQNNGV. The CDR3 length is 12 residues. Germline trimming cut 1 base from V and 10 bases from J; bases unmatched to any gene: 1. CDR3 sequence: CASSLVDRGAFF. The CDR3 DNA reads TGTGCCAGCAGCTTAGTGGACAGGGGAGCTTTCTTT.

This chain connects TRBV6-5 to TRBJ1-1, with 7 bases lining up with TRBD1. The CDR3 has 13 residues. Losses at the gene ends were 6 bases for V and 0 bases for J; bases not matched to a gene: 1. Germline V CDR1 and CDR2: MNHEY, SVGAGI. The CDR3 DNA is TGTGCCAGCAGGGGACAGTTGAACACTGAAGCTTTCTTT. Translation: CASRGQLNTEAFF.

The chain carries TRBV7-3 and TRBJ1-1; TRBD1 matches 8 bases. V trimming: 3 bases; J trimming: 1 base; junction bases outside the gene matches: 1. This CDR3 has 14 amino acids. The germline CDR1 and CDR2 sequences are SGHTA and FQGTGA. The CDR3 sequence is CASSLGTGNTEAFF. CDR3 DNA: TGTGCCAGCAGCTTGGGGACAGGGAACACTGAAGCTTTCTTT.

The chain couples TRBV5-8 to TRBJ2-5, with TRBD2 identical over 8 bases. The germline gives CDR1 SGHTS, CDR2 YDEGEE. This CDR3 has 15 amino acids. Germline trimming cut 4 bases from V and 3 bases from J; bases unmatched to any gene: 8. The CDR3 DNA follows: TGTGCCAGCAGCCCGGGGGGGCAGTCCGAAGAGACCCAGTACTTC. It yields the protein CASSPGGQSEETQYF.

In this sample, this clone turned up once. The CDR3 reads CASSPRTGGFEQYV. CDR3 DNA sequence: TGTGCCAGCAGTCCCCGGACAGGCGGGTTCGAGCAGTACGTC. The J gene is TRBJ2-7, the V gene TRBV6-2 or TRBV6-3, with 7 bases identical to TRBD1. Germline values: CDR1 MNHEY, CDR2 SVGEGT. The junction had 10 bases not matched to a gene; V was cut back by 5 bases and J by 6 bases. The CDR3 loop spans 14 amino acids.

The chain couples TRBV2 to TRBJ2-5; no reliable D call. Germline V gives CDR1 SNHLY, CDR2 FYNNEI. The CDR3 spans 13 residues. V dropped 9 bases and J dropped 1 base, with 12 bases sitting between them. The CDR3 nucleotides are TGTGCCAGAGCCAGTTTAGCCCAAGAGACCCAGTACTTC. It is translated as CARASLAQETQYF.

This clone has a handful of counts. This rearrangement joins TRBV6-5 to TRBJ1-2; 7 bases match TRBD1. Unmatched junction bases numbered 6, after V lost 8 bases and J lost 3 bases. This CDR3 contains 13 residues. Germline CDR1 MNHEY, CDR2 SVGAGI. In nucleotides, the CDR3 is TGTGCCAGCGTGGAGGGGGCAGACTATGGCTACACCTTC. This encodes CASVEGADYGYTF.

The V call is TRBV28, the J call TRBJ2-1; D remains unclear. The CDR3 contains 13 residues. Looked up from germline, CDR1 is MDHEN and CDR2 is SYDVKM. The V gene lost 6 bases and the J gene lost 2 bases, with 8 bases spanning the gap. The CDR3 coding sequence is TGTGCCAGCAGCCTCTCAGCCTACAATGAGCAGTTCTTC. Its protein product is CASSLSAYNEQFF.

This clone was seen only a few times. The rearrangement links TRBV7-8 to TRBJ2-3, with D tentatively TRBD2 (5 bases). CDR1 and CDR2 from the germline V gene are SGHVS and FQNEAQ. The CDR3 runs to 14 residues. Trimming took 7 bases from V and 4 from J, leaving 15 bases between them. CDR3: CASTLKRVADTQYF. CDR3 nucleotide sequence: TGTGCCAGCACCCTCAAGAGGGTAGCAGATACGCAGTATTTT. Full variable domain (rest looked up from reference TRBV7-8 and TRBJ2-3): GAGVSQSPRYKVAKRGQDVALRCDPISGHVSLFWYQQALGQGPEFLTYFQNEAQLDKSGLPSDRFFAERPEGSVSTLKIQRTQQEDSAVYLCASTLKRVADTQYFGPGTRLTVL.

V usage is TRBV5-1 and J usage is TRBJ2-1; D ambiguous. Germline values: CDR1 SGHRS, CDR2 YFSETQ. The CDR3 covers 11 residues. V shed 4 bases and J shed 11 bases, with 10 bases lying between them. The CDR3 here is CASSRVSKQFF. Written as DNA, the CDR3 is TGCGCCAGCAGCCGGGTAAGTAAGCAGTTCTTC.

This chain joins TRBV27 and TRBJ2-1; the match to TRBD2 covers 9 bases. Germline V lookup: CDR1 MNHEY, CDR2 SMNVEV (reference sequence). CDR3 length: 18 residues. V lost 5 bases to trimming and J lost 3 bases; unmatched junction nucleotides: 14. CDR3 region: CASSLQDTSGLLYNEQFF. The CDR3 region has the DNA TGTGCCAGCAGTCTCCAGGACACTAGCGGGTTGCTCTACAATGAGCAGTTCTTC.

The rearrangement joins TRBV2 to TRBJ1-5, with 8 bases matching TRBD1. The germline gives CDR1 SNHLY, CDR2 FYNNEI. The CDR3 extends over 14 amino acids. With 6 bases clipped from V and 7 bases from J, the junction kept 8 bases outside the gene matches. CDR3 in amino acids: CASRVQGAGQPQHF. CDR3 bases: TGTGCCAGCAGGGTTCAGGGGGCCGGGCAGCCCCAGCATTTT.

The chain employs TRBV7-9 and TRBJ1-1, with a possible D match to TRBD1 (6 bases). Between the trimmed V and J ends, which lost 5 bases and 3 bases, there was a span of 16 bases. This CDR3 has 15 residues. CDR1 is SEHNR, CDR2 FQNEAQ, per germline (reference sequence). The CDR3 coding sequence is TGTGCCAGCAGCCCGGGGGGGGGCTCGTACACTGAAGCTTTCTTT. Translation gives CASSPGGGSYTEAFF.

V is TRBV6-2 or TRBV6-3 and J is TRBJ2-7; TRBD2 might be the D (7 bases). Germline assignment: CDR1 MNHEY and CDR2 SVGEGT. There are 16 residues in the CDR3. V was pared by 6 bases and J by 4 bases, with 22 bases between. The CDR3 region is CASSSPLAGALYEQYV. The DNA of the CDR3 is TGTGCCAGCAGCTCCCCCCTTGCGGGGGCCCTTTACGAGCAGTACGTC.

The J gene is TRBJ1-5, the V gene TRBV9; D not certain. V was trimmed by 2 bases and J by 1 base, leaving 7 bases between them. The CDR3 is 14 amino acids. Per germline, CDR1 SGDLS and CDR2 YYNGEE. The CDR3 DNA sequence: TGTGCCAGCAGCGTGGGCAGCAGCAATCAGCCCCAGCATTTT. Residues: CASSVGSSNQPQHF.

V gene TRBV7-9 combines with J gene TRBJ2-3; 7 nucleotides agree with TRBD1. Germline V gives CDR1 SEHNR, CDR2 FQNEAQ (reference sequence). J lost 6 bases, V lost 2 bases, and 2 bases had no gene match. There are 13 residues in the CDR3. As DNA, the CDR3 is TGTGCCAGCAGCTTAATCAGGGGGGATACGCAGTATTTT. As protein: CASSLIRGDTQYF. Full variable domain (outside the CDR3, taken from reference TRBV7-9 and TRBJ2-3): DTGVSQNPRHKITKRGQNVTFRCDPISEHNRLYWYRQTLGQGPEFLTYFQNEAQLEKSRLLSDRFSAERPKGSFSTLEIQRTEQGDSAMYLCASSLIRGDTQYFGPGTRLTVL.

The CDR3: CASSADTSYGYTF. The CDR3, as DNA: TGTGCCAGCAGCGCGGACACTTCCTATGGCTACACCTTC. The rearrangement links TRBV5-4 to TRBJ1-2; D is perhaps TRBD1 (5 bases). Germline CDR1 is SGHNT and CDR2 is YYREEE (reference sequence). V was trimmed by 4 bases and J by 4 bases, leaving 11 bases between them. The CDR3 loop spans 13 amino acids. Full variable domain (outside the CDR3, taken from reference TRBV5-4 and TRBJ1-2): ETGVTQSPTHLIKTRGQQVTLRCSSQSGHNTVSWYQQALGQGPQFIFQYYREEENGRGNFPPRFSGLQFPNYSSELNVNALELDDSALYLCASSADTSYGYTFGSGTRLTVV.

The chain links TRBV27 to TRBJ2-1; D may be TRBD2 (5 bases). The germline V and J ends were trimmed by 0 bases and 7 bases, with 7 bases remaining between them. Germline-derived CDR1 and CDR2 are MNHEY and SMNVEV (reference sequence). There are 13 residues in the CDR3. The CDR3 region is CASSLSWTNEQFF. CDR3 nucleotides: TGTGCCAGCAGTTTATCCTGGACTAATGAGCAGTTCTTC.

The V gene is TRBV28, the J gene TRBJ1-2, with D hard to call. The V end lost 4 bases, the J end lost 8 bases, and 20 bases lay between the germline ends. Germline loops: CDR1 MDHEN, CDR2 SYDVKM. CDR3 length: 15 residues. CDR3 sequence (DNA): TGTGCCAGCAGTTCAGAGGGTTTGGCGGTGTACGGCTACACCTTC. Translation gives CASSSEGLAVYGYTF.

This clone was counted once. CDR3: CASSQDRGTGGKVYGYTF. The CDR3 bases are TGTGCCAGCAGCCAAGATCGCGGGACAGGGGGCAAGGTTTATGGCTACACCTTC. V usage is TRBV3-1 (or the pseudogene TRBV3-2) and J usage is TRBJ1-2; TRBD1 aligns across 12 bases. Germline trimming cut 0 bases from V and 5 bases from J; bases unmatched to any gene: 10. The germline V gene has CDR1 LGHDT and CDR2 YNNKEL (reference sequence). The CDR3 runs 18 residues.

This clone came up a few times. The genes are TRBV18 and TRBJ1-2; 8 bases fit TRBD1. The germline V gene encodes CDR1 KGHSH and CDR2 LQKENI. The CDR3 is 16 amino acids. V lost 0 bases to trimming and J lost 4 bases; unmatched junction nucleotides: 7. The CDR3 here is CASSPPGDRGLYGYTF. CDR3 bases: TGTGCCAGCTCACCACCGGGAGACAGGGGCCTCTATGGCTACACCTTC.

The chain is built from TRBV3-1 (or the pseudogene TRBV3-2) and TRBJ1-4, with TRBD1 matching 7 bases. The V gene end was trimmed by 5 bases and the J gene end by 0 bases; junction bases not matched to a gene: 6. CDR1 is LGHDT and CDR2 is YNNKEL in the germline V gene (reference sequence). The CDR3 totals 16 residues. CDR3 coding DNA: TGTGCCAGCAGCGCCGGACAGGATGCAACTAATGAAAAACTGTTTTTT. Protein sequence: CASSAGQDATNEKLFF.

The chain combines TRBV3-1 (or the pseudogene TRBV3-2) with TRBJ2-7; 10 bases agree with TRBD2. There are 15 residues in the CDR3. Germline CDR1 reads LGHDT; CDR2 reads YNNKEL (reference sequence). V lost 0 bases, J lost 3 bases, and 2 bases stayed unmatched. The CDR3, as DNA: TGTGCCAGCAGCCAAGATCTAGCGGGGGTCTACGAGCAGTACGTC. This codes for CASSQDLAGVYEQYV.

This clone showed up just once. The chain links TRBV4-3 to TRBJ1-3; D unresolved. The CDR3 contains 15 residues. Trimming left V 1 base short and J 0 bases short, with 7 bases between. The V gene's germline CDR1 is LGHNA and CDR2 YSLEER. DNA for the CDR3: TGCGCCAGCAGCCAAGCGTCGGGCTCTGGAAACACCATATATTTT. This sequence encodes CASSQASGSGNTIYF.

This clone was seen ten or more times. V and J are TRBV27 and TRBJ2-7, with unresolved D. The length of the CDR3 is 13 residues. Germline values: CDR1 MNHEY, CDR2 SMNVEV (reference sequence). Trimming stripped 2 bases from V and 3 bases from J, with 8 bases between. This CDR3 reads CASSLTPHYEQYF. The CDR3 DNA is TGTGCCAGCAGTTTAACTCCTCACTACGAGCAGTACTTC.

The chain uses TRBV11-2 and TRBJ2-3; a possible D gene is TRBD1 (6 bases). The CDR3 length is 14 residues. Trimming left V 5 bases short and J 4 bases short, with 13 bases between. Germline V gene data show CDR1 as SGHAT and CDR2 as FQNNGV. CDR3 nucleotide sequence: TGTGCCAGCAGCACCCGGACAGAAGCAGATACGCAGTATTTT. Its protein is CASSTRTEADTQYF.

This chain joins TRBV12-3 or TRBV12-4 and TRBJ1-2; 10 nucleotides align to TRBD1. CDR3 length: 13 amino acids. Trimming at V came to 3 bases and at J to 12 bases, leaving 7 bases not matched to a gene. The DNA of the CDR3 is TGTGCCAGCAGTTTCCGGGGACAGGGGAGCAACACCTTC. Translating it yields CASSFRGQGSNTF.

The chain uses TRBV6-2 or TRBV6-3 and TRBJ2-3; D is ambiguous. Trimming removed 3 bases from V and 6 bases from J, with 4 bases in between. Germline values: CDR1 MNHEY, CDR2 SVGEGT. This CDR3 comprises 11 residues. CDR3 loop: CASSYPDTQYF. CDR3 nucleotides: TGTGCCAGCAGTTATCCGGATACGCAGTATTTT.

The chain joins TRBV28 to TRBJ2-2; 7 nucleotides agree with TRBD1. Trimming cost V 10 bases and J 4 bases; bases outside gene matches: 6. The CDR3 is made up of 13 amino acids. Germline loops: CDR1 MDHEN, CDR2 SYDVKM. CDR3 sequence reads: CATTGSVTGELFF. The CDR3 DNA sequence: TGTGCCACGACAGGGAGTGTCACCGGGGAGCTGTTTTTT.

The chain employs TRBV2 and TRBJ2-1; 7 bases agree with TRBD1. Germline CDR1 and CDR2: SNHLY and FYNNEI. Trimming at V came to 8 bases and at J to 7 bases, leaving 11 bases not matched to a gene. This CDR3 is built from 14 residues. In nucleotides, the CDR3 is TGTGCCAGCCAAGATCGAGGGGGCTCAAATGAGCAGTTCTTC. Translation gives CASQDRGGSNEQFF. The entire variable domain, with the rest obtained from reference TRBV2 and TRBJ2-1, is as follows: EPEVTQTPSHQVTQMGQEVILRCVPISNHLYFYWYRQILGQKVEFLVSFYNNEISEKSEIFDDQFSVERPDGSNFTLKIRSTKLEDSAMYFCASQDRGGSNEQFFGPGTRLTVL.